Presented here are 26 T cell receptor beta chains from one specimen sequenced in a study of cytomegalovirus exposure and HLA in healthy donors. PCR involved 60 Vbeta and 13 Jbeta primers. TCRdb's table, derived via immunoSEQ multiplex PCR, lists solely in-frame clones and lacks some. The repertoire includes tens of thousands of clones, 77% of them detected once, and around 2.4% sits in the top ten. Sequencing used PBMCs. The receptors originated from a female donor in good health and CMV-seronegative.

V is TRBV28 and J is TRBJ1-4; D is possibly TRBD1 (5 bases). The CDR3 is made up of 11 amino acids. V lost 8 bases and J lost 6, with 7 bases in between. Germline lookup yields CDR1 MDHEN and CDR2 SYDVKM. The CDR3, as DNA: TGTGCCAGCGGGGGGGATGAAAAACTGTTTTTT. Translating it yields CASGGDEKLFF.

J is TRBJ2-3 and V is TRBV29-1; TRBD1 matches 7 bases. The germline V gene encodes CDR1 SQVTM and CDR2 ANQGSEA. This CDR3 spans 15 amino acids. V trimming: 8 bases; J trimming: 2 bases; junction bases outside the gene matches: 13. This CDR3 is CSYTSRDRHTDTQYF. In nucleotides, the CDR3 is TGCAGCTACACGAGTCGGGACAGACACACAGATACGCAGTATTTT.

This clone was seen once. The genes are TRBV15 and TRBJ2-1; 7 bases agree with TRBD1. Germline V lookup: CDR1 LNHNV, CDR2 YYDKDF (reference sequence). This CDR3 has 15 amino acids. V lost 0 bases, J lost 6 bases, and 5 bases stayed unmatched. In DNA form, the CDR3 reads TGTGCCACCAGCAGAGAATCGGGACAGCCCAATGAGCAGTTCTTC. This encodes CATSRESGQPNEQFF.

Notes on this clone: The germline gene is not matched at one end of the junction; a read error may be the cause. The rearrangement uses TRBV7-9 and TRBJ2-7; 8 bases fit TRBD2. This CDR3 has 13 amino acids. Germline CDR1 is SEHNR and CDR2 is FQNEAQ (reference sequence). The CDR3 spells CASSLGLAGEQYF. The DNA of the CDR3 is TGTGCCAGCAGTTTAGGTTTAGCGGGAGAGCAGTACTTC. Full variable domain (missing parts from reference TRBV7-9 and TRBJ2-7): DTGVSQNPRHKITKRGQNVTFRCDPISEHNRLYWYRQTLGQGPEFLTYFQNEAQLEKSRLLSDRFSAERPKGSFSTLEIQRTEQGDSAMYLCASSLGLAGEQYFGPGTRLTVT.

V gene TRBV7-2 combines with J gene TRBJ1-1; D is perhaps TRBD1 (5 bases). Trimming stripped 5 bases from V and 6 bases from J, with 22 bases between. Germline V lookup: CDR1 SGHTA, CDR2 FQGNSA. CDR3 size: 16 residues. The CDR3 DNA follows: TGTGCCAGCAGCCCGCGCGGTACAGGCTGGATTTCTGAAGCTTTCTTT. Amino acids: CASSPRGTGWISEAFF.

CDR3: CASSFLTGRTEQYF. In nucleotides, the CDR3 is TGTGCCAGCAGCTTTCTGACAGGGAGAACCGAGCAGTACTTC. This chain uses TRBV27 with TRBJ2-7; TRBD1 matches 7 bases. Losses at the gene ends were 6 bases for V and 6 bases for J; bases not matched to a gene: 11. Per the germline V gene, CDR1 is MNHEY and CDR2 is SMNVEV (reference sequence). The CDR3 length is 14 residues.

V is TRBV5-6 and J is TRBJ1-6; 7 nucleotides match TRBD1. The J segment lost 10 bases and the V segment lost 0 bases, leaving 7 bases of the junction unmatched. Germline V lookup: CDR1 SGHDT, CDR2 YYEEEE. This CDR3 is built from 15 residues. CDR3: CASSLDAGGDSPLHF. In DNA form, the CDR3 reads TGTGCCAGCAGCTTGGATGCAGGGGGAGACTCACCCCTCCACTTT. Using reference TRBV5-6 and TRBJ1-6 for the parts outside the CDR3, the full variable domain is DAGVTQSPTHLIKTRGQQVTLRCSPKSGHDTVSWYQQALGQGPQFIFQYYEEEERQRGNFPDRFSGHQFPNYSSELNVNALLLGDSALYLCASSLDAGGDSPLHFGNGTRLTVT.

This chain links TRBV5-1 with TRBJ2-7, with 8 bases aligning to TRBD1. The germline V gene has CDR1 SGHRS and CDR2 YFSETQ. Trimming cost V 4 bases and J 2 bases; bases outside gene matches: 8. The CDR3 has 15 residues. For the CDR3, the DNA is TGCGCCAGCAGCGCGGGGACAGGACGCACCTACGAGCAGTACTTC. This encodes CASSAGTGRTYEQYF.

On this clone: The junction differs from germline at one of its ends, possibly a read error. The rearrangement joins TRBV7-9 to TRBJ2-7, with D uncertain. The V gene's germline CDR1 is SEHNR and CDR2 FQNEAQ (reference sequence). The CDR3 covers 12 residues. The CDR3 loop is CSSSLGRVEQYF. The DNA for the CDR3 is TGTTCCAGCAGCTTAGGAAGAGTAGAGCAGTACTTC.

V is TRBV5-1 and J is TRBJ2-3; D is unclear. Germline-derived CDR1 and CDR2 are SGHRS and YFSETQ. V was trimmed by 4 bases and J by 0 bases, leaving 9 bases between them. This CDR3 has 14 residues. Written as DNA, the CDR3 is TGCGCCAGCAGCCGGAGTGCTAGCACAGATACGCAGTATTTT. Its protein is CASSRSASTDTQYF.

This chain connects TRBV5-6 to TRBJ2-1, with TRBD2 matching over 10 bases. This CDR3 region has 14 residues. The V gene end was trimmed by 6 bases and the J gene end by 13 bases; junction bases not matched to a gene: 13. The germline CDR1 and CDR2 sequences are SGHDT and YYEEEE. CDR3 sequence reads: CASTEAGGWGLQFF. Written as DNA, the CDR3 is TGTGCCAGCACAGAAGCGGGGGGGTGGGGCTTACAGTTCTTC.

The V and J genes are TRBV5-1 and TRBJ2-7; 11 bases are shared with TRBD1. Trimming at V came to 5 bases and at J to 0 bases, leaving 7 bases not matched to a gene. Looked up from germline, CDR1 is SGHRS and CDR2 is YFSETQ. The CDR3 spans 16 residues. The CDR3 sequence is CASREGTGGISYEQYF. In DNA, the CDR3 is TGCGCCAGCAGGGAAGGGACAGGGGGAATCTCCTACGAGCAGTACTTC.

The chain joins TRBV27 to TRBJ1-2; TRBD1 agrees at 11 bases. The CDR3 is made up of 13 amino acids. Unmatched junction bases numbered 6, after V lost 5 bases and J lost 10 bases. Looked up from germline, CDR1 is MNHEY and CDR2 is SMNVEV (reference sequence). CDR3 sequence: CASSTRTGGDYTF. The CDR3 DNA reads TGTGCCAGCAGTACCAGGACAGGGGGCGACTACACCTTC.

The CDR3 region has the DNA TGCGCCAGCAGCTTGGAAGGCGGGACCCCCTCCGGGAGGGCCAAAAACATTCAGTACTTC. It codes for CASSLEGGTPSGRAKNIQYF. The chain is built from TRBV5-1 and TRBJ2-4; 7 positions match TRBD2. V gave up 0 bases and J gave up 1 base; unmatched junction bases: 16. Germline V gene lookup returns CDR1 SGHRS and CDR2 YFSETQ. This CDR3 region has 20 residues.

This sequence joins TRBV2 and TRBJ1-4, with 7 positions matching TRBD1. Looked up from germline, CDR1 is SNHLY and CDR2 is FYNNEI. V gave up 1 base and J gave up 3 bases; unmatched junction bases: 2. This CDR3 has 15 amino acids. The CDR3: CASSEVGTANEKLFF. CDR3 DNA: TGTGCCAGCAGTGAAGTTGGGACAGCTAATGAAAAACTGTTTTTT.

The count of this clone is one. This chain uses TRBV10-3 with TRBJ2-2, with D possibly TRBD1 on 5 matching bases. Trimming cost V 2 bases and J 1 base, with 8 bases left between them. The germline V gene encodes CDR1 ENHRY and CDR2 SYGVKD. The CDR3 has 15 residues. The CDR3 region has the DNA TGTGCCATCAGTGAGGGGGCCGGGAACACCGGGGAGCTGTTTTTT. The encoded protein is CAISEGAGNTGELFF.

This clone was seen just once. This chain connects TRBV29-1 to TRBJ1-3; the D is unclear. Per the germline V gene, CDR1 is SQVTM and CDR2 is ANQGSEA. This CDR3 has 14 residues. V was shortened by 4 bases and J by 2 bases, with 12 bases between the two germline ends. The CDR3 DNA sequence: TGCAGCGTTGGAGGCAGCCTCACTGGAAACACCATATATTTT. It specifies CSVGGSLTGNTIYF.

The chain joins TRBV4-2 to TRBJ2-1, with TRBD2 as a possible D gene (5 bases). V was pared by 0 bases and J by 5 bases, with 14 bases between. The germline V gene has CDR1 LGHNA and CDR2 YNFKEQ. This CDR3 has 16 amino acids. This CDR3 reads CASSQEAASGHNEQFF. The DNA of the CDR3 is TGTGCCAGCAGCCAAGAAGCGGCTAGTGGCCACAATGAGCAGTTCTTC.

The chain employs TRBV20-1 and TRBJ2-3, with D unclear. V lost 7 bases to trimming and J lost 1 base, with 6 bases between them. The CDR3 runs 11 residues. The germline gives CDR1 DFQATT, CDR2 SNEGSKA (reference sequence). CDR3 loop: CSGGGTDTQYF. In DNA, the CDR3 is TGCAGTGGAGGCGGCACAGATACGCAGTATTTT.

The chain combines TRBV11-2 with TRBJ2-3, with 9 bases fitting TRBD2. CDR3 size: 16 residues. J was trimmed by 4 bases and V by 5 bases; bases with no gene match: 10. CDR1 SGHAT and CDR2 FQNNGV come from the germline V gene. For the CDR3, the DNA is TGTGCCAGCAGCCAGACTAGCGGATCTCCGGCAGATACGCAGTATTTT. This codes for CASSQTSGSPADTQYF.

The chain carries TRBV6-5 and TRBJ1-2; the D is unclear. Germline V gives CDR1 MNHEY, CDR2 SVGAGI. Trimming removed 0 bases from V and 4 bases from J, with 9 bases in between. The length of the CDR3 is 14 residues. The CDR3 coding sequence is TGTGCCAGCAGTTACTCGGTCAGAGGCTATGGCTACACCTTC. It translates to CASSYSVRGYGYTF.

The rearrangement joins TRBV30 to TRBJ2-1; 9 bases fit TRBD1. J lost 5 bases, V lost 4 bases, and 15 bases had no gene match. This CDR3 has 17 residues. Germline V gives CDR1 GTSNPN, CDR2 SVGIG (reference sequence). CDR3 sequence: CAWTGSLGQGVNNEQFF. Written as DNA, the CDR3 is TGTGCCTGGACTGGCTCTTTGGGACAGGGAGTTAACAATGAGCAGTTCTTC.

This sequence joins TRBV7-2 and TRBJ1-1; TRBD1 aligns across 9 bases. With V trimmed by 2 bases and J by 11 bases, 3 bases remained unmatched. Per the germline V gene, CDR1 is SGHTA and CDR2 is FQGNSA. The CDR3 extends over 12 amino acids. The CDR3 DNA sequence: TGTGCCAGCAGCTTAAGGACAGGGGTCGCTTTCTTT. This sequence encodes CASSLRTGVAFF.

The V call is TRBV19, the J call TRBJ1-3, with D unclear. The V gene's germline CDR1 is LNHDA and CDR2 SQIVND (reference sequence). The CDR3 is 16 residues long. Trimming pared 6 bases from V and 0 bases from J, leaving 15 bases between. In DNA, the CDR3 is TGTGCCAGTAGCAGTATTCGTGAGGGCTCTGGAAACACCATATATTTT. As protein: CASSSIREGSGNTIYF.

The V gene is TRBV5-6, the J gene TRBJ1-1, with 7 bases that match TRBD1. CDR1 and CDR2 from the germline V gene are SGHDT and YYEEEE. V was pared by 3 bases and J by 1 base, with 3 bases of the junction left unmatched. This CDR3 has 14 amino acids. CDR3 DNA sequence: TGTGCCAGCAGCTCCGGGACAGCGAACACTGAAGCTTTCTTT. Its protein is CASSSGTANTEAFF.

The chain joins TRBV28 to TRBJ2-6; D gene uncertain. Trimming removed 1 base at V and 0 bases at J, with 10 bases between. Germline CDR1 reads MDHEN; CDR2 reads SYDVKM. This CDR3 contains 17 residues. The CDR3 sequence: CASSLFPGSSGANVLTF. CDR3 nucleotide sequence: TGTGCCAGCAGTTTATTCCCAGGTTCCTCTGGGGCCAACGTCCTGACTTTC.